This is a list of T cell receptor beta chains from one sample in a study of cytomegalovirus exposure and HLA in healthy donors. Here immunoSEQ multiplex PCR was the method, and the copy in TCRdb shows in-frame clones only, minus some. The sample holds about 240,000 clones, 75% to 90% seen once. Source material: PBMCs. Every receptor here comes from a woman in her 30s in good health and CMV-seropositive. The CDR3 runs from the conserved cysteine through the conserved F or W. The order of the fields is clone size, J gene, V gene, D gene, CDR3 DNA, CDR3 protein. D genes are given only for firm matches. Clone sizes are given selectively: once, few, many, or a class where the clone is expanded.

size: NA; J: TRBJ2-3; V: TRBV5-1; D: TRBD2; DNA: TGCGCCAGCAGCCCTAGACTAGCGGGAGGGGATACGCAGTATTTT; CDR3: CASSPRLAGGDTQYF
size: NA; J: TRBJ2-7; V: TRBV7-9; D: TRBD2; DNA: TGTGCCAGCAGCTTAGGATCAGCTAGCGGCGTCCCCTACGAGCAGTACTTC; CDR3: CASSLGSASGVPYEQYF
size: NA; J: TRBJ1-4; V: TRBV19; D: TRBD1; DNA: TGTGCCAGTAGTCCCCAGGGGGCGCCTGAAAAACTGTTTTTT; CDR3: CASSPQGAPEKLFF
size: NA; J: TRBJ1-5; V: TRBV5-1; D: NA; DNA: TGCGCCAGCAGCTTGGGCGCGGGGGGGCCAAGTAATCAGCCCCAGCATTTT; CDR3: CASSLGAGGPSNQPQHF
size: once; J: TRBJ2-5; V: TRBV30; D: NA; DNA: TGTGCCTGGAGTGTACGAGAATCCCAGTACTTC; CDR3: CAWSVRESQYF
size: NA; J: TRBJ2-7; V: TRBV28; D: NA; DNA: TGTGCCAGCAGTTTATTTGGGGGCCCCACTAGCGCGAGCTCCTACGAGCAGTACTTC; CDR3: CASSLFGGPTSASSYEQYF
size: NA; J: TRBJ2-1; V: TRBV6-6; D: NA; DNA: TGTGCCAGCAGTGCTTGGCAGCTCAGCGGTGAGCAGTTCTTC; CDR3: CASSAWQLSGEQFF
size: NA; J: TRBJ2-7; V: TRBV4-1; D: NA; DNA: TGCGCCAGCAGCCACGCCGGACTATATTCCGGGACAGTGACAACCTACGAGCAGTACTTC; CDR3: CASSHAGLYSGTVTTYEQYF
size: NA; J: TRBJ1-2; V: TRBV30; D: NA; DNA: TGTGCCTGGAGTCACGACACAGGGTTTGGCTACACCTTC; CDR3: CAWSHDTGFGYTF
size: NA; J: TRBJ2-7; V: TRBV6-5; D: TRBD1; DNA: TGTGCCAGCAGTCCGGGACAGATCTCCTACGAGCAGTACTTC; CDR3: CASSPGQISYEQYF
size: NA; J: TRBJ1-3; V: TRBV7-2; D: NA; DNA: TGTGCCAGCAGCCTTGGACTTACCTCTGGAAACACCATATATTTT; CDR3: CASSLGLTSGNTIYF
size: NA; J: TRBJ2-2; V: TRBV28; D: TRBD2; DNA: TGTGCCAGCAGTAGCTGGTGGGAGGGCCGGGGCGGGGAGCTGTTTTTT; CDR3: CASSSWWEGRGGELFF
size: once; J: TRBJ2-3; V: TRBV7-8; D: TRBD1; DNA: TGTGCCAGCAGCTCCCTGACAGGGATGACAGATACGCAGTATTTT; CDR3: CASSSLTGMTDTQYF
size: NA; J: TRBJ2-3; V: TRBV5-1; D: NA; DNA: TGCGCCAGCAGCTTGGATCATTCCCTGGCTACGCAGTATTTT; CDR3: CASSLDHSLATQYF
size: NA; J: TRBJ2-2; V: TRBV11-2; D: TRBD1; DNA: TGTGCCAGCAGCCAAAACAGGGGGACCGGGGAGCTGTTTTTT; CDR3: CASSQNRGTGELFF
size: once; J: TRBJ2-7; V: TRBV6-6; D: TRBD2; DNA: TGTGCCAGCAGTCCCCTACGGCTAGCGGGAGACGAGCAGTACTTC; CDR3: CASSPLRLAGDEQYF
size: NA; J: TRBJ1-1; V: TRBV12-5; D: TRBD1; DNA: TGTGCTAGTGGTTTCCCAACAGGGGACACTGAAGCTTTCTTT; CDR3: CASGFPTGDTEAFF
size: NA; J: TRBJ1-3; V: TRBV4-2; D: NA; DNA: TGTGCCAGCAGCCAAGAAGGAATAGACAAAAACACCATATATTTT; CDR3: CASSQEGIDKNTIYF
size: NA; J: TRBJ1-1; V: TRBV27; D: NA; DNA: TGTGCCAGCAGTTTATCATCAGGAACGAACACTGAAGCTTTCTTT; CDR3: CASSLSSGTNTEAFF
size: NA; J: TRBJ1-1; V: TRBV7-2; D: NA; DNA: TGTGCCAGCAGCCCATTTGAGTTGAACACTGAAGCTTTCTTT; CDR3: CASSPFELNTEAFF
size: once; J: TRBJ2-7; V: TRBV11-3; D: TRBD2; DNA: TGTGCCAGCAGCCCCGGGGGGAACGAGTACTTC; CDR3: CASSPGGNEYF
size: NA; J: TRBJ2-7; V: TRBV4-2; D: TRBD2; DNA: TGTGCCAGCAGCCAAGAACTAGCGGGAGTCGGGCACGAGCAGTACTTC; CDR3: CASSQELAGVGHEQYF
size: NA; J: TRBJ2-6; V: TRBV27; D: TRBD1; DNA: TGTGCCAGCAGTTTATCGGAAATGGCCCCGGGACAGGTGAACTCTGGGGCCAACGTCCTGACTTTC; CDR3: CASSLSEMAPGQVNSGANVLTF
size: NA; J: TRBJ1-4; V: TRBV13; D: NA; DNA: TGTGCCAGCAGCTCAGACACGGCGGGTGAAAAACTGTTTTTT; CDR3: CASSSDTAGEKLFF
size: NA; J: TRBJ2-5; V: TRBV19; D: NA; DNA: TGTGCCAGTAGTATAGATGGAGGTCGGGGAGAGACCCAGTACTTC; CDR3: CASSIDGGRGETQYF
size: NA; J: TRBJ2-1; V: TRBV10-1; D: NA; DNA: TGCGCCAGCAGTGATGGACTTCCTTACAATGAGCAGTTCTTC; CDR3: CASSDGLPYNEQFF
size: NA; J: TRBJ2-2; V: TRBV19; D: TRBD1; DNA: TGTGCCAGTAGTATAGTCCAGGGGGCGTGGGGGGAGCTGTTTTTT; CDR3: CASSIVQGAWGELFF
size: once; J: TRBJ1-2; V: TRBV25-1; D: NA; DNA: TGTGCCAGCAGTGAATTTCGGGGAAATCGGTATGGCTACACCTTC; CDR3: CASSEFRGNRYGYTF
size: NA; J: TRBJ1-3; V: TRBV4-1; D: TRBD1; DNA: TGCGCCAGCAGCCAAGATCCGCAGGGGGTGCTCCTCTCTGGAAACACCATATATTTT; CDR3: CASSQDPQGVLLSGNTIYF
size: NA; J: TRBJ2-7; V: TRBV19; D: NA; DNA: TGTGCCAGTAGTCTAGACAGAGGTCTCTACGAGCAGTACTTC; CDR3: CASSLDRGLYEQYF
size: NA; J: TRBJ1-1; V: TRBV5-1; D: TRBD1; DNA: TGCGCCAGCAGCATCGGACAGGGAAACACTGAAGCTTTCTTT; CDR3: CASSIGQGNTEAFF
size: NA; J: TRBJ2-5; V: TRBV29-1; D: TRBD2; DNA: TGCAGCGTTGAATTTTTCCTAGCGGGAGGTGAGACCCAGTACTTC; CDR3: CSVEFFLAGGETQYF
size: NA; J: TRBJ1-5; V: TRBV7-8; D: NA; DNA: TGTGCCAGCAGCCTCGACAGAACTCAGCTTAGGGCCCAGCATTTT; CDR3: CASSLDRTQLRAQHF
size: NA; J: TRBJ2-7; V: TRBV10-3; D: NA; DNA: TGTGCCATCAGTGAGTCGAGTGACGAGCAGTACTTC; CDR3: CAISESSDEQYF
size: NA; J: TRBJ1-2; V: TRBV6-5; D: NA; DNA: TGTGCCAGCAGTTATTTTCGGTCGGGTGGCTACACCTTC; CDR3: CASSYFRSGGYTF
size: NA; J: TRBJ2-3; V: TRBV7-2; D: TRBD2; DNA: TGTGCCAGCAGCTTAGATGGGGGAGGGCCCACAGATACGCAGTATTTT; CDR3: CASSLDGGGPTDTQYF
size: NA; J: TRBJ1-1; V: TRBV25-1; D: NA; DNA: TGTGCCAGCAGTGAGCTCCTAGGGAACACTGAAGCTTTCTTT; CDR3: CASSELLGNTEAFF
size: NA; J: TRBJ1-1; V: TRBV6-1; D: NA; DNA: TGTGCCAGCAATAAACCGGGGGGGAACACTGAAGCTTTCTTT; CDR3: CASNKPGGNTEAFF
size: NA; J: TRBJ2-3; V: TRBV2; D: TRBD2; DNA: TGTGCCAGCAGTGGTGGGTCTGGGACTAGCGTAGATACGCAGTATTTT; CDR3: CASSGGSGTSVDTQYF
size: NA; J: TRBJ2-7; V: TRBV19; D: TRBD2; DNA: TGTGCCAGTAGTATAAGACTAGCGTTCCGGGGGGACGAGCAGTACTTC; CDR3: CASSIRLAFRGDEQYF